One sample yielded the 20 T cell receptor beta chains listed below, sequenced in a study of CD4 and CD8 cells across lung adenocarcinoma regions. TCRdb ran MiXCR on the PCR reads and lists one entry per CDR3 protein. In the table there are about 19,000 distinct CDR3 sequences, approximately 49% of which are singletons. Material for sequencing was CD8+ T cells from the center of a lung tumor. The receptors stem from a female donor with lung adenocarcinoma. The CD4 and CD8 labels of this study may be unreliable.

The table lists this clonotype with many counts. The J gene is TRBJ2-2, the V gene TRBV10-1; D gene uncertain. Trimming took 1 base from V and 1 from J, leaving 7 bases between them. The germline V gene has CDR1 WNHNN and CDR2 SYGVQD (reference sequence). The CDR3 loop spans 15 amino acids. The CDR3 nucleotides are TGCGCCAGCAGTGAGTACGTCGGGAACACCGGGGAGCTGTTTTTT. This encodes CASSEYVGNTGELFF.

This chain joins TRBV27 and TRBJ2-5; no clear D gene. V was pared by 5 bases and J by 11 bases, with 18 bases between. This CDR3 has 13 residues. The V gene's germline CDR1 is MNHEY and CDR2 SMNVEV (reference sequence). The CDR3 DNA reads as TGTGCCAGCAGTCTACGTGACCATGACGCTCAGTACTTC. This encodes CASSLRDHDAQYF.

In regard to this clonotype: Germline and junction disagree at one end, which may indicate a read error. The CDR3 nucleotides read TGTGCCAGCGTGCCGGGGGTGGGAGCCAAAAACACTCAGTACTTC. Its translation: CASVPGVGAKNTQYF. The gene calls are TRBV27 and TRBJ2-4; possibly TRBD2 for D (6 bases). This CDR3 contains 15 residues. In germline, CDR1 is MNHEY, CDR2 SMNVEV (reference sequence).

The chain employs TRBV6-5 and TRBJ1-1, with TRBD1 identical over 10 bases. Per the germline V gene, CDR1 is MNHEY and CDR2 is SVGAGI. The CDR3 totals 15 residues. Trimming removed 2 bases from V and 11 bases from J; junction bases left unmatched: 11. Here the CDR3 reads CASSYGGTGVMKAFF. The CDR3 DNA reads TGTGCCAGCAGTTACGGTGGGACAGGGGTAATGAAGGCTTTCTTT.

J is TRBJ2-1 and V is TRBV4-1, with TRBD2 matching over 8 bases. V shed 3 bases and J 9 bases; nucleotides not matched to a gene: 13. The CDR3 totals 16 residues. CDR1 MGHRA and CDR2 YSYEKL come from the germline V gene. The chain's CDR3 is CASSQEPGLVIGEQFF. In nucleotides, the CDR3 is TGCGCCAGCAGCCAGGAGCCGGGACTAGTAATCGGTGAGCAGTTCTTC.

A word on this clonotype: The germline gene is not matched at one end of the junction; a read error may be the cause. The chain recombines TRBV27 with TRBJ2-3; 7 bases are shared with TRBD1. CDR3 size: 15 residues. Germline CDR1 is MNHEY and CDR2 is SMNVEV (reference sequence). In nucleotides, the CDR3 is TGTGCCAGGAGGCAGGGGGTAGGAGACACAGAGACGCAGTACTTT. Translating gives CARRQGVGDTETQYF.

There are a few counts of this clonotype. The CDR3 DNA reads as TGCGCCAGATTGACTAGCGGGAACTCCTACGAGCAGTACGTC. It is translated as CARLTSGNSYEQYV. The V gene is TRBV23-1, the J gene TRBJ2-7; 11 bases agree with TRBD2. TRBV23-1 is given ORF status, its function remaining uncertain. V trimming: 9 bases; J trimming: 0 bases; junction bases outside the gene matches: 4. The CDR3 length is 14 residues.

In nucleotides, the CDR3 is TGTGCCATCAGAATCGGACTAGCGGGAGTCAATGAGCAGTTCTTC. Translating it yields CAIRIGLAGVNEQFF. The gene calls are TRBV10-3 and TRBJ2-1; 13 bases fit TRBD2. This CDR3 is 15 amino acids long. V lost 6 bases, J lost 6 bases, and 5 bases stayed unmatched. Germline values: CDR1 ENHRY, CDR2 SYGVKD.

The chain employs TRBV6-1 and TRBJ2-1, with D unresolved. The CDR3 sequence is 13 residues long. CDR1 and CDR2 (germline): MNHNS, SASEGT. V lost 4 bases and J lost 5, with 9 bases in between. CDR3 in amino acids: CASSVVGDNEQFF. CDR3 in DNA: TGTGCCAGCAGTGTTGTTGGGGACAATGAGCAGTTCTTC.

This clonotype was counted ten times or more. V and J are TRBV6-5 and TRBJ1-3; D is unclear. CDR3 length: 14 residues. Germline CDR1 MNHEY, CDR2 SVGAGI. V lost 0 bases and J lost 4, with 7 bases in between. DNA for the CDR3: TGTGCCAGCAGTTACTCTTCCCGGGGAAACACCATATATTTT. It translates to CASSYSSRGNTIYF.

The chain has TRBV5-8 and TRBJ2-1, with 11 bases matching TRBD2. The J call could be wrong; TRBJ2-7 is a better fit for the DNA end. CDR1 is SGHTS, CDR2 YDEGEE, per germline. This CDR3 spans 14 amino acids. The chain's CDR3 is CASSLGLAGHEQYF. DNA of the CDR3: TGTGCCAGCAGCTTGGGACTAGCGGGACACGAGCAGTACTTC.

The chain joins TRBV6-2 or TRBV6-3 to TRBJ2-5, with TRBD1 matching over 9 bases. The J call may be wrong; the DNA end is better matched by TRBJ2-7. The CDR3 runs to 14 residues. The germline V gene has CDR1 MNHEY and CDR2 SVGEGT. The CDR3 spells CASSIWTGAYEQYF. The CDR3 coding sequence is TGTGCCAGCAGTATCTGGACAGGGGCCTACGAGCAGTACTTC.

This clonotype has a handful of counts. V and J are TRBV10-1 and TRBJ2-1, with 10 nucleotides matching TRBD2. The trim removed 2 bases at V and 4 bases at J, leaving 2 bases unmatched. CDR3 length: 15 residues. Germline assignment: CDR1 WNHNN and CDR2 SYGVQD (reference sequence). This CDR3 reads CASSETSGVYNEQFF. CDR3 sequence (DNA): TGCGCCAGCAGTGAGACTAGCGGGGTATACAATGAGCAGTTCTTC.

Worth noting for this clonotype: One end of the junction varies from germline; a read error may be responsible. The V and J genes are TRBV10-3 and TRBJ2-4, with 8 bases that match TRBD2. The V gene's germline CDR1 is ENHRY and CDR2 SYGVKD. The CDR3 has 14 residues. The CDR3 DNA reads as TGCCGCGCAACGGGGGGGTCAGCCAAAAATACGCAGTACTTC. Protein sequence: CRATGGSAKNTQYF.

This clonotype was found many times. The genes are TRBV11-1 and TRBJ2-3; no definite D call. V lost 4 bases to trimming and J lost 2 bases, with 4 bases between them. The CDR3 is 12 residues long. The germline V gene encodes CDR1 SGHAT and CDR2 FQDESV (reference sequence). The CDR3 protein is CASSYATDTQYF. The CDR3 DNA reads as TGTGCCAGCAGCTATGCCACAGATACGCAGTATTTT.

About this clonotype: One junction end disagrees with the germline gene, perhaps due to a read error. J is TRBJ2-3 and V is TRBV6-1; D unresolved. The CDR3 spans 14 residues. Germline assignment: CDR1 MNHNS and CDR2 SASEGT. For the CDR3, the DNA is TGTGCCAGCACGGGCCAGAGTGCCACAGACACGCAGTATTTT. This encodes CASTGQSATDTQYF.

This clonotype has a single count. The CDR3 loop reads CASSSAPGPPGGKYF. The CDR3 coding sequence is TGTGCCAGCAGTTCCGCCCCGGGACCACCCGGAGGGAAGTACTTC. This chain connects TRBV12-3 or TRBV12-4 to TRBJ2-4, with D perhaps TRBD2 (6 bases). CDR3 length equals 15 residues. V gave up 4 bases and J gave up 14 bases, with 24 bases separating them.

As for this clonotype: Compared with germline, one end of the junction differs, possibly owing to a read error. This chain joins TRBV6-1 and TRBJ2-5; D is perhaps TRBD2 (5 bases). The V gene's germline CDR1 is MNHNS and CDR2 SASEGT. CDR3 length: 14 residues. Here the CDR3 reads CASRRSGNQGTQYF. The CDR3 DNA reads TGTGCCAGCAGAAGATCCGGGAACCAAGGGACCCAGTACTTC.

The chain uses TRBV9 and TRBJ1-2; D gene unclear. The CDR3 is made up of 13 amino acids. The ends were cut back, 4 bases at V and 7 bases at J, with 14 bases in the middle. Germline-derived CDR1 and CDR2 are SGDLS and YYNGEE. Written as DNA, the CDR3 is TGTGCCAGCAGCCCCGACGGGGTGGCTGGCTACACCTTC. It specifies CASSPDGVAGYTF. The complete variable domain, with remaining parts taken from reference TRBV9 and TRBJ1-2, reads DSGVTQTPKHLITATGQRVTLRCSPRSGDLSVYWYQQSLDQGLQFLIQYYNGEERAKGNILERFSAQQFPDLHSELNLSSLELGDSALYFCASSPDGVAGYTFGSGTRLTVV.

This clonotype was detected only a few times. The rearrangement uses TRBV6-5 and TRBJ2-1, with TRBD1 identical over 8 bases. The CDR3 is 19 residues long. Trimming removed 2 bases from V and 4 bases from J; junction bases left unmatched: 16. Germline V gene sequence: CDR1 MNHEY, CDR2 SVGAGI. The CDR3 here is CASSYHRGSSKGNYNEQFF. In nucleotides, the CDR3 is TGTGCCAGCAGTTACCACAGGGGGAGTTCAAAGGGGAATTACAATGAGCAGTTCTTC.